This T cell receptor (beta chain) was retrieved from a study of T cells of healthy individuals. This clonotype was detected ten times or more. In germline, CDR1 is LGHNA, CDR2 YNFKEQ. The CDR3 spans 14 residues. V was cut by 4 bases and J by 4 bases, with 11 bases left in between. TCRdb re-analysed the 5' RACE reads in MiXCR, keeping a single row per CDR3 protein. The repertoire holds around 100,000 distinct CDR3 sequences, with around 17% as singletons. This TCR was recovered from a human donor in good health. The chain couples TRBV4-2 to TRBJ2-1; D gene ambiguous. The DNA of the CDR3 is TGTGCCAGCAGCCTGGGGATGGGTTACAATGAGCAGTTCTTC. Translated, it gives CASSLGMGYNEQFF.